Below, 32 T cell receptor beta chains from the same sample are listed, as sequenced in a study of blood T cell repertoires in COVID-19. Here immunoSEQ multiplex PCR was the method, and the copy in TCRdb shows in-frame clones only, minus some. The sample has about 220,000 clones, approximately 90% seen once. Sequencing input: PBMCs or T cells enriched from blood (not recorded which). These receptors all come from a middle-aged woman with acute COVID-19.

The genes are TRBV3-1 (or the pseudogene TRBV3-2) and TRBJ2-3; 8 nucleotides match TRBD2. The CDR3 consists of 15 residues. Per germline, CDR1 LGHDT and CDR2 YNNKEL (reference sequence). Trimming at V came to 7 bases and at J to 3 bases, leaving 9 bases not matched to a gene. This chain's CDR3 is CASMKRGFGTDTQYF. For the CDR3, the DNA is TGTGCCAGCATGAAGCGGGGGTTTGGGACAGATACGCAGTATTTT.

The chain employs TRBV10-2 and TRBJ1-5, with a weak D call TRBD1 (5 bases). From germline, CDR1 is WSHSY and CDR2 SAAADI. The CDR3 is 14 amino acids. Trimming stripped 3 bases from V and 3 bases from J, with 9 bases between. The CDR3 region has the DNA TGCGCCAGCAGTGACAGGGTAAACAATCAGCCCCAGCATTTT. Translating gives CASSDRVNNQPQHF.

The V and J genes are TRBV11-2 and TRBJ2-7; TRBD1 aligns across 8 bases. CDR1 is SGHAT, CDR2 FQNNGV, per germline. This CDR3 has 13 residues. The junction had 2 bases not matched to a gene; V was cut back by 3 bases and J by 4 bases. The CDR3 nucleotides are TGTGCCAGCAGCTTGGGGACAGGATACGAGCAGTACGTC. It translates to CASSLGTGYEQYV.

This clone was detected once. The germline gene is not matched at one end of the junction; a read error may be the cause. The V call is TRBV29-1, the J call TRBJ1-1; D not resolved. From germline, CDR1 is SQVTM and CDR2 ANQGSEA. This CDR3 comprises 12 residues. CDR3 bases: TGCAGCGTAGAAGGGCCGAACACTGAAGCTTTCTTT. Encoded protein: CSVEGPNTEAFF. Full variable domain (rest looked up from reference TRBV29-1 and TRBJ1-1): SAVISQKPSRDICQRGTSLTIQCQVDSQVTMMFWYRQQPGQSLTLIATANQGSEATYESGFVIDKFPISRPNLTFSTLTVSNMSPEDSSIYLCSVEGPNTEAFFGQGTRLTVV.

The chain recombines TRBV5-1 with TRBJ1-4, with D unclear. V dropped 4 bases and J dropped 7 bases, with 17 bases sitting between them. The CDR3 runs 15 residues. Germline CDR1 reads SGHRS; CDR2 reads YFSETQ. The chain's CDR3 is CASSAPEDPGEKLFF. The CDR3 DNA reads as TGCGCCAGCAGCGCGCCCGAAGATCCAGGTGAAAAACTGTTTTTT.

V gene TRBV7-9 combines with J gene TRBJ2-5; TRBD2 aligns across 7 bases. The CDR3 has 14 residues. J was trimmed by 5 bases and V by 8 bases; bases with no gene match: 11. CDR1 and CDR2 (germline): SEHNR, FQNEAQ (reference sequence). CDR3 in amino acids: CASSEAGKGETQYF. In nucleotides, the CDR3 is TGTGCCAGCTCAGAAGCGGGGAAGGGTGAGACCCAGTACTTC.

This rearrangement joins TRBV5-6 to TRBJ1-4; D is possibly TRBD1 (5 bases). CDR3 length: 17 residues. Trimming took 4 bases from V and 3 from J, leaving 19 bases between them. Germline V CDR1 and CDR2: SGHDT, YYEEEE. The CDR3, as DNA: TGTGCCAGCAGCCTAAAGCTAGGGGCTTTGGCTAATGAAAAACTGTTTTTT. It specifies CASSLKLGALANEKLFF.

CDR3 region: CASSLEWAGGKNTQYF. The CDR3 region has the DNA TGTGCCAGCAGCTTAGAGTGGGCGGGAGGTAAAAATACGCAGTATTTT. The genes are TRBV7-8 and TRBJ2-3, with 8 bases fitting TRBD2. The CDR3 is made up of 16 amino acids. Unmatched junction bases numbered 10, after V lost 1 base and J lost 7 bases. Per germline, CDR1 SGHVS and CDR2 FQNEAQ.

The chain joins TRBV24-1 to TRBJ2-2; 9 nucleotides match TRBD2. The trim removed 0 bases at V and 0 bases at J, leaving 1 base unmatched. This CDR3 is built from 17 residues. Germline CDR1 reads KGHDR; CDR2 reads SFDVKD. CDR3 amino acids: CATSDLAGGTNTGELFF. The DNA for the CDR3 is TGTGCCACCAGTGATTTGGCGGGAGGGACGAACACCGGGGAGCTGTTTTTT.

The rearrangement uses TRBV3-1 (or the pseudogene TRBV3-2) and TRBJ1-1; unclear D gene. Trimming stripped 0 bases from V and 1 base from J, with 6 bases between. The CDR3 totals 14 residues. The germline CDR1 and CDR2 sequences are LGHDT and YNNKEL (reference sequence). The CDR3 bases are TGTGCCAGCAGCCAAGATTCCAAGAACACTGAAGCTTTCTTT. Protein product: CASSQDSKNTEAFF.

The V gene is TRBV4-3, the J gene TRBJ2-2, with D possibly TRBD2 on 5 matching bases. This CDR3 is built from 15 residues. Per germline, CDR1 LGHNA and CDR2 YSLEER. The ends were cut back, 1 base at V and 4 bases at J, with 10 bases in the middle. For the CDR3, the DNA is TGCGCCAGCAGCCAAGGGACGCGGGCCACCGGGGAGCTGTTTTTT. Translated, it gives CASSQGTRATGELFF.

This clone was recorded a few times. V usage is TRBV6-2 or TRBV6-3 and J usage is TRBJ1-3; no firm D call. V was trimmed by 2 bases and J by 2 bases, leaving 10 bases between them. Germline CDR1 reads MNHEY; CDR2 reads SVGEGT. This CDR3 is 15 amino acids long. This CDR3 reads CASSYTGVPGNTIYF. The CDR3 coding sequence is TGTGCCAGCAGTTACACCGGGGTCCCTGGAAACACCATATATTTT.

V and J are TRBV7-8 and TRBJ2-2, with D possibly being TRBD2 (6 bases). The V end was cut by 1 base, the J end by 8 bases, with 8 bases between. The CDR3 is 13 residues long. Germline V gene lookup returns CDR1 SGHVS and CDR2 FQNEAQ. DNA of the CDR3: TGTGCCAGCAGCTTAGTCGGGGGTGGGGAGCTGTTTTTT. Residues: CASSLVGGGELFF.

J is TRBJ2-2 and V is TRBV5-6, with D possibly TRBD2 on 6 matching bases. V lost 4 bases to trimming and J lost 6 bases, with 16 bases between them. The V gene's germline CDR1 is SGHDT and CDR2 YYEEEE. This CDR3 has 15 amino acids. The CDR3 is CASSGTDWGAGELFF. The CDR3 DNA is TGTGCCAGCAGCGGAACAGATTGGGGGGCCGGGGAGCTGTTTTTT.

The V call is TRBV2, the J call TRBJ2-7; the D gene is possibly TRBD1 (6 bases). Germline CDR1 is SNHLY and CDR2 is FYNNEI. The V and J ends lost 8 bases and 2 bases respectively, with 19 bases between them. This CDR3 region has 15 residues. The CDR3 reads CASGFKGGATYEQYV. In DNA, the CDR3 is TGTGCCAGCGGCTTCAAAGGGGGTGCTACCTACGAGCAGTACGTC.

This chain connects TRBV10-3 to TRBJ2-2; 9 bases align to TRBD2. This CDR3 spans 16 amino acids. Germline V gives CDR1 ENHRY, CDR2 SYGVKD. V shed 8 bases, J shed 4 bases, and the junction held 11 bases outside the gene matches. The CDR3 protein is CAIGSLAGSGTGELFF. CDR3 DNA: TGTGCCATCGGGTCCCTAGCGGGGTCCGGCACCGGGGAGCTGTTTTTT.

The V call is TRBV11-2, the J call TRBJ2-2; D may be TRBD2 (5 bases). Trimming shortened V by 5 bases and J by 4 bases, and 23 bases separated the two germline ends. Per the germline V gene, CDR1 is SGHAT and CDR2 is FQNNGV. This CDR3 spans 18 amino acids. CDR3: CASSPGRIFSGVTGELFF. In DNA form, the CDR3 reads TGTGCCAGCAGCCCCGGGCGTATTTTTTCCGGGGTCACCGGGGAGCTGTTTTTT.

This clone was seen just once. J is TRBJ2-1 and V is TRBV5-4, with a tentative D call TRBD1 (5 bases). Germline V gene lookup returns CDR1 SGHNT and CDR2 YYREEE (reference sequence). The V end lost 0 bases, the J end lost 6 bases, and 13 bases lay between the germline ends. The CDR3 consists of 15 residues. This CDR3 reads CASSLEGRVSNEQFF. The CDR3 nucleotides are TGTGCCAGCAGCTTGGAGGGCAGGGTAAGCAATGAGCAGTTCTTC.

The chain combines TRBV30 with TRBJ1-1; TRBD1 is a possible D gene (6 bases). The CDR3 consists of 12 residues. The V gene's germline CDR1 is GTSNPN and CDR2 SVGIG (reference sequence). The germline V and J ends were trimmed by 5 bases and 6 bases, with 13 bases remaining between them. The CDR3 here is CAWDRPGAEAFF. DNA for the CDR3: TGTGCCTGGGACAGGCCAGGCGCTGAAGCTTTCTTT.

The chain couples TRBV11-2 to TRBJ1-1, with D unresolved. This CDR3 is built from 13 residues. From germline, CDR1 is SGHAT and CDR2 FQNNGV. Trimming cost V 0 bases and J 7 bases, with 9 bases left between them. The CDR3 is CASSLERRSEAFF. The CDR3 nucleotides read TGTGCCAGCAGCTTAGAAAGGCGGAGTGAAGCTTTCTTT.

This clone was observed a single time. The gene calls are TRBV6-5 and TRBJ2-1; TRBD2 agrees at 9 bases. The V and J ends lost 6 bases and 0 bases, in that order; junction bases with no gene match: 3. This CDR3 contains 15 residues. Germline lookup yields CDR1 MNHEY and CDR2 SVGAGI. As DNA, the CDR3 is TGTGCCAGCAGCCTAGCGGGGAGCTCCTACAATGAGCAGTTCTTC. Residues: CASSLAGSSYNEQFF.

The chain recombines TRBV4-1 with TRBJ1-5, with 11 bases fitting TRBD1. The germline V gene has CDR1 MGHRA and CDR2 YSYEKL. The CDR3 sequence is 16 residues long. The trim removed 5 bases at V and 4 bases at J, leaving 7 bases unmatched. CDR3: CASSLWGQGGNQPQHF. CDR3 coding DNA: TGCGCCAGCAGCTTATGGGGACAGGGGGGTAATCAGCCCCAGCATTTT.

J is TRBJ2-5 and V is TRBV5-1; D might be TRBD1 (5 bases). Trimming took off 0 bases at V and 5 bases at J, with 11 bases between the two ends. The germline V gene has CDR1 SGHRS and CDR2 YFSETQ. CDR3 length equals 14 residues. CDR3: CASSLAAGRETQYF. The CDR3 nucleotides read TGCGCCAGCAGCTTGGCGGCAGGGCGGGAGACCCAGTACTTC.

V is TRBV9 and J is TRBJ1-2; 9 bases match TRBD1. The CDR3 spans 17 residues. V was pared by 3 bases and J by 4 bases, with 13 bases of the junction left unmatched. The germline V gene encodes CDR1 SGDLS and CDR2 YYNGEE. The CDR3 DNA reads as TGTGCCAGCAGCGCACTTGGAATGGGACAGGGAGGCTATGGCTACACCTTC. Translation gives CASSALGMGQGGYGYTF.

The chain couples TRBV29-1 to TRBJ1-1; D not resolved. CDR1 and CDR2 (germline): SQVTM, ANQGSEA. The CDR3 covers 15 residues. The V gene lost 4 bases and the J gene lost 4 bases, with 19 bases spanning the gap. CDR3: CSVAMRLSPGTEAFF. CDR3 bases: TGCAGCGTTGCAATGAGACTTTCACCGGGCACTGAAGCTTTCTTT.

This chain links TRBV10-1 with TRBJ2-3, with D perhaps matching TRBD2 (6 bases). Germline loops: CDR1 WNHNN, CDR2 SYGVQD (reference sequence). V lost 1 base and J lost 2, with 13 bases in between. The CDR3 runs 16 residues. The DNA for the CDR3 is TGCGCCAGCAGTGAGTTCAGGACTACCACCACAGATACGCAGTATTTT. Translation: CASSEFRTTTTDTQYF.

This sequence joins TRBV2 and TRBJ2-1; 7 bases align to TRBD2. The CDR3 length is 14 residues. Looked up from germline, CDR1 is SNHLY and CDR2 is FYNNEI. V was clipped by 8 bases and J by 6 bases; unmatched bases: 10. DNA for the CDR3: TGTGCCAGCTCTGAGACTAGCAGGTCCAATGAGCAGTTCTTC. It specifies CASSETSRSNEQFF. Together with reference TRBV2 and TRBJ2-1, the CDR3 gives the full variable domain: EPEVTQTPSHQVTQMGQEVILRCVPISNHLYFYWYRQILGQKVEFLVSFYNNEISEKSEIFDDQFSVERPDGSNFTLKIRSTKLEDSAMYFCASSETSRSNEQFFGPGTRLTVL.

This clone was detected only a few times. The rearrangement links TRBV6-4 to TRBJ1-1, with D tentatively TRBD1 (6 bases). V lost 6 bases to trimming and J lost 3 bases, with 14 bases between them. The CDR3 runs 14 residues. Germline assignment: CDR1 MRHNA and CDR2 SNTAGT. CDR3 amino acids: CASRRQARDTEAFF. DNA of the CDR3: TGTGCCAGCAGGCGACAGGCTCGAGACACTGAAGCTTTCTTT.

The chain employs TRBV30 and TRBJ1-2; weak D call: TRBD1 (6 bases). V dropped 4 bases and J dropped 4 bases, with 13 bases sitting between them. From germline, CDR1 is GTSNPN and CDR2 SVGIG (reference sequence). This CDR3 is built from 13 residues. The CDR3, as DNA: TGTGCCTGGAATCCAGGGGATCCCTATGGCTACACCTTC. Its protein is CAWNPGDPYGYTF.

This chain connects TRBV27 to TRBJ2-1; D possibly corresponds to TRBD1 (5 bases). This CDR3 is 12 amino acids long. Trimming left V 3 bases short and J 10 bases short, with 10 bases between. CDR1 and CDR2 from the germline V gene are MNHEY and SMNVEV (reference sequence). CDR3 protein: CASSFQNREQFF. The CDR3 nucleotides are TGTGCCAGCAGTTTCCAAAACAGGGAGCAGTTCTTC.

The chain couples TRBV19 to TRBJ1-2; 9 bases are shared with TRBD1. Germline CDR1 is LNHDA and CDR2 is SQIVND (reference sequence). CDR3 size: 14 residues. J lost 4 bases, V lost 6 bases, and 6 bases had no gene match. In DNA form, the CDR3 reads TGTGCCAGTAGCACAGGGGGCAACTTCTATGGCTACACCTTC. Protein sequence: CASSTGGNFYGYTF.

This chain uses TRBV2 with TRBJ2-7; D ambiguous. The germline gives CDR1 SNHLY, CDR2 FYNNEI. Trimming left V 6 bases short and J 3 bases short, with 9 bases between. The CDR3 has 12 residues. In DNA form, the CDR3 reads TGTGCCAGCAGCCCTAACAGCTACGAGCAGTACTTC. It specifies CASSPNSYEQYF.